The subject of this entry is one T cell receptor beta chain. The antigen remains undetermined. Primers for the PCR totalled 60 Vbeta and 13 Jbeta. TCRdb's copy holds only in-frame clones and misses some; the assay was immunoSEQ multiplex PCR. The data contain some 150,000 clones, roughly 76% of them singletons. This sample stems from a study of cytomegalovirus exposure and HLA in healthy donors. Whole-study findings and limits: Previous analysis showed most TCR beta V segments were productive about 90% or about 30% of the time. Presence/absence analyses assumed roughly uniform sequencing depth across donors, which may not hold.

Germline V gene sequence: CDR1 KGHSH, CDR2 LQKENI. The V gene lost 0 bases and the J gene lost 7 bases, with 6 bases spanning the gap. The CDR3 totals 12 residues. The chain combines TRBV18 with TRBJ1-2; D is uncertain. The TCR was taken from a woman in her fifties or sixties in good health and CMV-seronegative. The sequencing input was PBMCs. The CDR3 nucleotides read TGTGCCAGCTCACCACCGTCAGGTGGCTACACCTTC. Its translation is CASSPPSGGYTF. The variable domain in full, completed from reference TRBV18 and TRBJ1-2, reads NAGVMQNPRHLVRRRGQEARLRCSPMKGHSHVYWYRQLPEEGLKFMVYLQKENIIDESGMPKERFSAEFPKEGPSILRIQQVVRGDSAAYFCASSPPSGGYTFGSGTRLTVV.